The 27 T cell receptor beta chains presented below share a single source sample, sequenced in a study of blood T cell repertoires in COVID-19. Generated by immunoSEQ multiplex PCR, the TCRdb table keeps only in-frame clones and is missing some. The data hold roughly 360,000 clones, with 75% to 90% observed a single time. Specimen: PBMCs or T cells enriched from blood (not recorded which). Source of these receptors: a woman between 50 and 59 years old who had recovered from COVID-19.

The chain is built from TRBV9 and TRBJ1-2, with D maybe TRBD1 (6 bases). Germline V gives CDR1 SGDLS, CDR2 YYNGEE. Trimming shortened V by 3 bases and J by 8 bases, and 17 bases separated the two germline ends. CDR3 length: 14 amino acids. This CDR3 is CASSGRGGTLGYTF. CDR3 nucleotide sequence: TGTGCCAGCAGCGGACGAGGGGGAACGCTAGGCTACACCTTC. The full variable domain, in which reference TRBV9 and TRBJ1-2 provide the parts outside the CDR3, is DSGVTQTPKHLITATGQRVTLRCSPRSGDLSVYWYQQSLDQGLQFLIQYYNGEERAKGNILERFSAQQFPDLHSELNLSSLELGDSALYFCASSGRGGTLGYTFGSGTRLTVV.

The CDR3 reads CASSATLNYGYTF. DNA for the CDR3: TGTGCCAGCAGCGCGACACTTAACTATGGCTACACCTTC. The chain combines TRBV5-4 with TRBJ1-2; D is uncertain. V lost 4 bases to trimming and J lost 1 base, with 8 bases between them. CDR1 is SGHNT and CDR2 is YYREEE in the germline V gene (reference sequence). The CDR3 has 13 amino acids.

V usage is TRBV6-5 and J usage is TRBJ2-6; D not resolved. CDR1 MNHEY and CDR2 SVGAGI come from the germline V gene. Trimming took 7 bases from V and 0 from J, leaving 10 bases between them. The CDR3 sequence is 15 residues long. This chain's CDR3 is CASTPSRSGANVLTF. The DNA for the CDR3 is TGTGCCAGCACCCCTAGTCGCTCTGGGGCCAACGTCCTGACTTTC.

The chain combines TRBV27 with TRBJ1-2; TRBD1 matches 8 bases. This CDR3 is 13 amino acids long. Germline CDR1 MNHEY, CDR2 SMNVEV (reference sequence). The V and J ends lost 5 bases and 4 bases, in that order; junction bases with no gene match: 3. The CDR3 nucleotides read TGTGCCAGCAGTCGACAGGGGAGCTATGGCTACACCTTC. Its translation is CASSRQGSYGYTF.

Note on this clone: At one of its ends the junction is not consistent with the germline gene, which may arise from a read error. The CDR3 region is CASSSGQGANPF. As DNA, the CDR3 is TGTGCCAGCAGTTCGGGACAGGGGGCGAACCCCTTC. V gene TRBV6-5 combines with J gene TRBJ1-2; 12 bases line up with TRBD1. This CDR3 spans 12 amino acids. CDR1 is MNHEY and CDR2 is SVGAGI in the germline V gene.

This chain links TRBV18 with TRBJ2-1; 10 bases are shared with TRBD2. The germline V gene has CDR1 KGHSH and CDR2 LQKENI. The CDR3 covers 16 residues. V dropped 0 bases and J dropped 6; count of bases not matched to a gene: 5. The CDR3 loop reads CASSPPLAGGGNEQFF. CDR3 nucleotide sequence: TGTGCCAGCTCACCACCGTTAGCGGGAGGTGGCAATGAGCAGTTCTTC.

The CDR3 DNA is TGCAGCGTTGCCTCAGGGGCACTGGGCACTGAAGCTTTCTTT. Translation: CSVASGALGTEAFF. The chain recombines TRBV29-1 with TRBJ1-1; perhaps TRBD1 as D (6 bases). This CDR3 has 14 residues. Deletions cut 4 bases from V and 4 bases from J, with 16 bases between. Germline CDR1 and CDR2: SQVTM and ANQGSEA.

This clone was recorded only once. J is TRBJ2-7 and V is TRBV18, with 7 nucleotides matching TRBD1. The V and J ends lost 4 bases and 6 bases, in that order; junction bases with no gene match: 6. There are 13 residues in the CDR3. The germline gives CDR1 KGHSH, CDR2 LQKENI. CDR3 region: CASSRLDRSEQYF. CDR3 nucleotides: TGTGCCAGCTCACGACTGGACAGGTCCGAGCAGTACTTC. Full variable domain (outside the CDR3, taken from reference TRBV18 and TRBJ2-7): NAGVMQNPRHLVRRRGQEARLRCSPMKGHSHVYWYRQLPEEGLKFMVYLQKENIIDESGMPKERFSAEFPKEGPSILRIQQVVRGDSAAYFCASSRLDRSEQYFGPGTRLTVT.

V is TRBV6-5 and J is TRBJ1-1, with D perhaps matching TRBD1 (6 bases). Germline assignment: CDR1 MNHEY and CDR2 SVGAGI. Trimming took 6 bases from V and 1 from J, leaving 15 bases between them. The CDR3 extends over 15 amino acids. CDR3: CASSPGGLPNTEAFF. CDR3 in DNA: TGTGCCAGCAGCCCGGGGGGGCTCCCGAACACTGAAGCTTTCTTT.

This chain links TRBV6-5 with TRBJ2-7, with 10 bases aligning to TRBD1. CDR3 length: 14 residues. The V gene's germline CDR1 is MNHEY and CDR2 SVGAGI. The J segment lost 5 bases and the V segment lost 2 bases, leaving 3 bases of the junction unmatched. CDR3 protein: CASSYGQGEHEQYF. As DNA, the CDR3 is TGTGCCAGCAGTTACGGACAGGGGGAACACGAGCAGTACTTC.

The chain combines TRBV12-3 or TRBV12-4 with TRBJ2-7; D remains unclear. This CDR3 has 12 amino acids. V lost 8 bases and J lost 8, with 16 bases in between. CDR3 DNA sequence: TGTGCCAGCGCACCAGAGGTTCGCCAGCAGTACTTC. Its protein product is CASAPEVRQQYF.

The table lists this clone with a few counts. Other DNA sequences within the sample encode an identical CDR3. The J gene is TRBJ2-7, the V gene TRBV7-9; 10 nucleotides match TRBD2. There are 15 residues in the CDR3. V shed 5 bases and J 4 bases; nucleotides not matched to a gene: 8. The germline V gene encodes CDR1 SEHNR and CDR2 FQNEAQ (reference sequence). The DNA of the CDR3 is TGTGCCAGCAGCCCAGCGGGAGGGTTTGGGTACGAGCAGTACTTC. Protein product: CASSPAGGFGYEQYF.

V usage is TRBV30 and J usage is TRBJ2-3, with a tentative D call TRBD1 (6 bases). Germline CDR1 and CDR2: GTSNPN and SVGIG (reference sequence). V lost 3 bases to trimming and J lost 15 bases, with 22 bases between them. This CDR3 comprises 13 residues. The DNA for the CDR3 is TGTGCCTGGAGAGTTCAGGGGACCGCCAGTTCATATTTT. This translates into CAWRVQGTASSYF. Based on the CDR3 plus reference TRBV30 and TRBJ2-3, the full variable domain is SQTIHQWPATLVQPVGSPLSLECTVEGTSNPNLYWYRQAAGRGLQLLFYSVGIGQISSEVPQNLSASRPQDRQFILSSKKLLLSDSGFYLCAWRVQGTASSYFGPGTRLTVL.

The rearrangement joins TRBV9 to TRBJ2-3; the D gene is possibly TRBD2 (5 bases). This CDR3 spans 15 amino acids. The ends were cut back, 0 bases at V and 2 bases at J, with 10 bases in the middle. Germline V lookup: CDR1 SGDLS, CDR2 YYNGEE. The CDR3, as DNA: TGTGCCAGCAGCGTAGATGGGAGCTCCACAGATACGCAGTATTTT. Its translation: CASSVDGSSTDTQYF.

The chain has TRBV28 and TRBJ2-5, with D possibly being TRBD2 (6 bases). The germline V gene has CDR1 MDHEN and CDR2 SYDVKM. The CDR3 totals 16 residues. Between the trimmed V and J ends, which lost 3 bases and 2 bases, there was a span of 16 bases. The DNA for the CDR3 is TGTGCCAGCAGTTTGGGCCCTAGGGGACTTCAAGAGACCCAGTACTTC. Translating gives CASSLGPRGLQETQYF. Supplemented by reference TRBV28 and TRBJ2-5, the full variable domain reads DVKVTQSSRYLVKRTGEKVFLECVQDMDHENMFWYRQDPGLGLRLIYFSYDVKMKEKGDIPEGYSVSREKKERFSLILESASTNQTSMYLCASSLGPRGLQETQYFGPGTRLLVL.

The rearrangement joins TRBV7-8 to TRBJ1-4, with D uncertain. Looked up from germline, CDR1 is SGHVS and CDR2 is FQNEAQ. CDR3 length equals 15 residues. V was clipped by 5 bases and J by 3 bases, with 13 bases between them. CDR3 nucleotide sequence: TGTGCCAGCAGCCCCAATGGGCAGCCTAATGAAAAACTGTTTTTT. As protein: CASSPNGQPNEKLFF.

This clone was detected a few times. This chain connects TRBV7-3 to TRBJ2-1; tentatively, D is TRBD1 (10 bases). V gave up 3 bases and J gave up 9 bases, with 21 bases separating them. Germline CDR1 and CDR2: SGHTA and FQGTGA. This CDR3 comprises 16 residues. In DNA form, the CDR3 reads TGTGCCAGCAGCTTTAGCGGGGGACAGGGGAACACTGAGCAGTTCTTC. This translates into CASSFSGGQGNTEQFF.

This chain connects TRBV6-5 to TRBJ2-7; TRBD1 agrees at 7 bases. V shed 1 base and J 3 bases; nucleotides not matched to a gene: 9. The CDR3 length is 16 residues. CDR1 MNHEY and CDR2 SVGAGI come from the germline V gene. Here the CDR3 reads CASSYLAGGRIYEQYF. The CDR3 bases are TGTGCCAGCAGTTACTTGGCAGGGGGTAGGATCTACGAGCAGTACTTC.

V usage is TRBV29-1 and J usage is TRBJ2-7; TRBD2 aligns across 7 bases. This CDR3 has 14 residues. Germline V gives CDR1 SQVTM, CDR2 ANQGSEA. CDR3 nucleotides: TGCGCAGCGCTGAGGCGGGAGAGGGGTCAAGAGCAGTACTTC. This gives the protein CAALRRERGQEQYF.

The chain couples TRBV6-5 to TRBJ1-2; D not certain. Germline V CDR1 and CDR2: MNHEY, SVGAGI. This CDR3 region has 15 residues. V shed 6 bases and J shed 8 bases, with 22 bases lying between them. CDR3 nucleotide sequence: TGTGCCAGCAGGGTGAGACGGGAGACACTGGGAGGCTACACCTTC. It codes for CASRVRRETLGGYTF.

Here the CDR3 DNA reads TGTGCCAGCAGCCAAGAGGTCAGGGTGGGGCTGTTTTTT. Protein sequence: CASSQEVRVGLFF. The gene calls are TRBV3-1 (or the pseudogene TRBV3-2) and TRBJ2-2, with D perhaps TRBD1 (5 bases). Germline V gives CDR1 LGHDT, CDR2 YNNKEL (reference sequence). This CDR3 is 13 amino acids long. Trimming removed 0 bases at V and 13 bases at J, with 12 bases between.

V and J are TRBV5-1 and TRBJ2-1; TRBD2 matches at 10 bases. The V gene end was trimmed by 0 bases and the J gene end by 15 bases; junction bases not matched to a gene: 9. CDR1 and CDR2 from the germline V gene are SGHRS and YFSETQ. The CDR3 is made up of 14 amino acids. This chain's CDR3 is CASSLDPSGSRPFF. CDR3 coding DNA: TGCGCCAGCAGCTTGGATCCTAGCGGGAGTAGGCCGTTCTTC.

The chain is built from TRBV29-1 and TRBJ2-5; 9 bases align to TRBD1. The V and J ends lost 2 bases and 7 bases, in that order; junction bases with no gene match: 11. This CDR3 spans 15 amino acids. Germline V gene sequence: CDR1 SQVTM, CDR2 ANQGSEA. The CDR3 region has the DNA TGCAGCGTTGAACCCGGGACAGGGTCAGTGGGGACCCAGTACTTC. Translation gives CSVEPGTGSVGTQYF.

The V and J genes are TRBV5-4 and TRBJ2-3; 8 bases are shared with TRBD2. CDR1 is SGHNT and CDR2 is YYREEE in the germline V gene (reference sequence). The CDR3 is 16 amino acids. Trimming removed 4 bases from V and 6 bases from J; junction bases left unmatched: 13. In nucleotides, the CDR3 is TGTGCCAGCAGCCTAGAACTAGCGGCTTCCGGTGATACGCAGTATTTT. Encoded protein: CASSLELAASGDTQYF.

The chain uses TRBV2 and TRBJ2-3; D not certain. Trimming stripped 2 bases from V and 6 bases from J, with 9 bases between. Germline loops: CDR1 SNHLY, CDR2 FYNNEI. This CDR3 region has 13 residues. CDR3 bases: TGTGCCAGCAGTGAAAGCCTTTGGGATACGCAGTATTTT. Its translation is CASSESLWDTQYF.

The chain uses TRBV25-1 and TRBJ1-2; 8 nucleotides line up with TRBD1. CDR3 size: 15 residues. V lost 3 bases to trimming and J lost 5 bases; unmatched junction nucleotides: 8. Germline CDR1 is MGHDK and CDR2 is SYGVNS. In DNA, the CDR3 is TGTGCCAGCAGTGATACTATGGACAGGGTATATGGCTACACCTTC. Translated: CASSDTMDRVYGYTF.

The genes are TRBV7-2 and TRBJ1-2; D is ambiguous. The V gene lost 5 bases and the J gene lost 6 bases, with 13 bases spanning the gap. Per germline, CDR1 SGHTA and CDR2 FQGNSA. The CDR3 is made up of 13 amino acids. This CDR3 reads CASSLATGNGYTF. CDR3 nucleotide sequence: TGTGCCAGCAGCCTTGCGACGGGAAATGGCTACACCTTC.